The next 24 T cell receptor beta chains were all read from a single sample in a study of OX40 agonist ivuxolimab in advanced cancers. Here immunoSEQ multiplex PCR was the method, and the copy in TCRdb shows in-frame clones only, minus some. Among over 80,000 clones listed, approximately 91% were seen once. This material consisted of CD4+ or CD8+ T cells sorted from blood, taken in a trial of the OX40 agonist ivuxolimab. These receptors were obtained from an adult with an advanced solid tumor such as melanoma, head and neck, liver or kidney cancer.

CDR3: CASSSWDTYSYNEQFF. For the CDR3, the DNA is TGTGCCAGCAGTTCCTGGGACACTTACTCCTACAATGAGCAGTTCTTC. V gene TRBV28 combines with J gene TRBJ2-1, with TRBD1 as a possible D gene (6 bases). V was shortened by 4 bases and J by 0 bases, with 13 bases between the two germline ends. The length of the CDR3 is 16 residues. The germline V gene has CDR1 MDHEN and CDR2 SYDVKM.

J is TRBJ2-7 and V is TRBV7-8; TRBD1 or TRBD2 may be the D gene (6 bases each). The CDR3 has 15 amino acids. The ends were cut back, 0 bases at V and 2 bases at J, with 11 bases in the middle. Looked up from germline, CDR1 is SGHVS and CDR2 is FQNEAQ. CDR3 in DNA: TGTGCCAGCAGCTTAGCCGGGGGCGATACCTACGAGCAGTACTTC. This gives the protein CASSLAGGDTYEQYF.

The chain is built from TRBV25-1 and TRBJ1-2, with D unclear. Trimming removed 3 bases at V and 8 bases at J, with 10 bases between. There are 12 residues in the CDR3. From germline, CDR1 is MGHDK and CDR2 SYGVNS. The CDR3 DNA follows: TGTGCCAGCAGTGACCACAAAGGGGGCTACACCTTC. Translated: CASSDHKGGYTF.

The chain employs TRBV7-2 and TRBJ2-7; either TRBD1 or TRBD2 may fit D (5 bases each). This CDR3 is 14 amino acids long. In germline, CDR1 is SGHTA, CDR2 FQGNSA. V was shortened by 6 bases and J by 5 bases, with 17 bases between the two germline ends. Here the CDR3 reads CASRGQMGRDEQYF. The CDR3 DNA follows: TGTGCCAGCAGGGGTCAGATGGGGCGGGACGAGCAGTACTTC.

The CDR3 DNA follows: TGCGCCAGCAGGGTGGGGCGGGATGGCAATCAGCCCCAGCATTTT. It yields the protein CASRVGRDGNQPQHF. The gene calls are TRBV10-1 and TRBJ1-5; D perhaps matches TRBD1 (5 bases). Per germline, CDR1 WNHNN and CDR2 SYGVQD (reference sequence). V gave up 6 bases and J gave up 2 bases, with 14 bases separating them. This CDR3 contains 15 residues.

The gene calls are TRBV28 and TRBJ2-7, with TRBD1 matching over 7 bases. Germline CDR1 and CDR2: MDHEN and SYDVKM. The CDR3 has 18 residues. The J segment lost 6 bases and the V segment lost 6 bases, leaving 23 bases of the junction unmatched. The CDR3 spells CASSVFPSLTGDPREQYF. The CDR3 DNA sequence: TGTGCCAGCAGCGTCTTCCCGTCTCTTACAGGGGATCCCCGCGAGCAGTACTTC.

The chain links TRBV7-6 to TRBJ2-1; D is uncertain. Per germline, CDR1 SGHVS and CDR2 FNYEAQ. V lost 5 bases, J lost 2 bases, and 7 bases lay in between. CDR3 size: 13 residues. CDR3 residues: CASSPEPYNEQFF. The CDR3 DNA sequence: TGTGCCAGCAGCCCGGAGCCCTACAATGAGCAGTTCTTC. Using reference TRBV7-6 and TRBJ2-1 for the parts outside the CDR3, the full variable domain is GAGVSQSPRYKVTKRGQDVALRCDPISGHVSLYWYRQALGQGPEFLTYFNYEAQQDKSGLPNDRFSAERPEGSISTLTIQRTEQRDSAMYRCASSPEPYNEQFFGPGTRLTVL.

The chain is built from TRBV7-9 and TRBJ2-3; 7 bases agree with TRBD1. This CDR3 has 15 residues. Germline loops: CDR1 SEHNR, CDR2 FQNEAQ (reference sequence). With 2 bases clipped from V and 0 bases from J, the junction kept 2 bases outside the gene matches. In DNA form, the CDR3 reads TGTGCCAGCAGCTTACAGACAGGGAGCACAGATACGCAGTATTTT. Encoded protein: CASSLQTGSTDTQYF.

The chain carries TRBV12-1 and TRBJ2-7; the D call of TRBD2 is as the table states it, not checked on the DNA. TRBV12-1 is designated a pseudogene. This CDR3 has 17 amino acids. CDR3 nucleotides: TGTGCCAGCAGCTTTGCTCAGACTAGCGGGAGGGGCTACGAGCAGTACTTC. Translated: CASSFAQTSGRGYEQYF.

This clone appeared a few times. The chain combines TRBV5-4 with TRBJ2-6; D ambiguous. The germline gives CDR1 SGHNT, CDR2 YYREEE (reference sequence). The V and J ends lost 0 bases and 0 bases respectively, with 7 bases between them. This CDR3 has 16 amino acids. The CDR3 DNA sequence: TGTGCCAGCAGCTTGGGCCGGCGCTCTGGGGCCAACGTCCTGACTTTC. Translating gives CASSLGRRSGANVLTF.

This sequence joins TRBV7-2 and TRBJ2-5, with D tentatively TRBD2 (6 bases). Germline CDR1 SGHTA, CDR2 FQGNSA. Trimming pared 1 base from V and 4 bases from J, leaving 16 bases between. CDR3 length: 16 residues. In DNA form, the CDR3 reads TGTGCCAGCAGCTTAGGAGGAGGGCCGAGAGGAGAGACCCAGTACTTC. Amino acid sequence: CASSLGGGPRGETQYF.

CDR3 in DNA: TGTGCCAGCAGTTTACTCTCTGCCGAGACCCAGTACTTC. This translates into CASSLLSAETQYF. The chain couples TRBV6-6 to TRBJ2-5; D remains unclear. This CDR3 contains 13 residues. V was cut by 4 bases and J by 5 bases, with 11 bases left in between. Germline CDR1 is MNHNY and CDR2 is SVGAGI (reference sequence).

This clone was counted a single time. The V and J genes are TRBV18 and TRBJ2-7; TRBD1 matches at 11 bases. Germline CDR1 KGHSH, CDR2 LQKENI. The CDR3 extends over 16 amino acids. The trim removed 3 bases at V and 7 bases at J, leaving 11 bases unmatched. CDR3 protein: CASSPLSTGTGGEQYF. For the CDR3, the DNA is TGTGCCAGCTCACCCCTCTCCACAGGGACAGGGGGGGAGCAGTACTTC.

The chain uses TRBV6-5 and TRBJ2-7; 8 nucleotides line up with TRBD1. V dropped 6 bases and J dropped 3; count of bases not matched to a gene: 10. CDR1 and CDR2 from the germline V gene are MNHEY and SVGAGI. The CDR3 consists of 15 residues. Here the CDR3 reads CASRPGTGPRYEQYF. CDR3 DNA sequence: TGTGCCAGCAGGCCCGGGACAGGTCCTCGCTACGAGCAGTACTTC.

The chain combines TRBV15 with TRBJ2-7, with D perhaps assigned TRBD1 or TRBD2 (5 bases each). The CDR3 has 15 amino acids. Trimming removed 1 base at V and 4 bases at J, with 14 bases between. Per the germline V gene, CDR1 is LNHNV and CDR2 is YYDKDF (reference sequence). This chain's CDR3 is CATSRAPPGRYEQYF. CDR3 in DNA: TGTGCCACCAGCAGAGCCCCCCCGGGACGGTACGAGCAGTACTTC.

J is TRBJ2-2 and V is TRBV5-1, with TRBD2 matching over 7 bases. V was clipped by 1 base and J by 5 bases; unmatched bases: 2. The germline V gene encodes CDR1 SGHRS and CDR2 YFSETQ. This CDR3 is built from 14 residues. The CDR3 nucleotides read TGCGCCAGCAGCTTGCGGGGGGTGACCGGGGAGCTGTTTTTT. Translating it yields CASSLRGVTGELFF. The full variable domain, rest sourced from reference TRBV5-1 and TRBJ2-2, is KAGVTQTPRYLIKTRGQQVTLSCSPISGHRSVSWYQQTPGQGLQFLFEYFSETQRNKGNFPGRFSGRQFSNSRSEMNVSTLELGDSALYLCASSLRGVTGELFFGEGSRLTVL.

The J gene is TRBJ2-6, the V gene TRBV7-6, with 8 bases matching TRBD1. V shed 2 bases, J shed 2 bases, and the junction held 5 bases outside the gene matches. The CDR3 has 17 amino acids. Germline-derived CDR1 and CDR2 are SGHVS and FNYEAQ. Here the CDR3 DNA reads TGTGCCAGCAGCTTACGGCAGGGGGCTGCTGGGGCCAACGTCCTGACTTTC. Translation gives CASSLRQGAAGANVLTF.

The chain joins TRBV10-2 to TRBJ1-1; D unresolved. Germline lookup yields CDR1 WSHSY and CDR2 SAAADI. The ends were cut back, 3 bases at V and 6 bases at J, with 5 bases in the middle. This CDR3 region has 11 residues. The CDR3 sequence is CASSDYAEAFF. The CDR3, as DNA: TGCGCCAGCAGTGACTACGCTGAAGCTTTCTTT.

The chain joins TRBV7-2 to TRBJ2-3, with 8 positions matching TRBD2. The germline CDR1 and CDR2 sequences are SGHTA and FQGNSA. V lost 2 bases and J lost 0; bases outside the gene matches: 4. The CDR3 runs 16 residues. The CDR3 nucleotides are TGTGCCAGCAGCTTAAGCGGGAGAAGGAGCACAGATACGCAGTATTTT. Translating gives CASSLSGRRSTDTQYF.

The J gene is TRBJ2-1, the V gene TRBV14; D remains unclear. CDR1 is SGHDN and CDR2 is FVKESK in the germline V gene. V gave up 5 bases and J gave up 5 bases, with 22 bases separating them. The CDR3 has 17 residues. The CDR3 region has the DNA TGTGCCAGCAGCTCCCGAGGAAGGTCCTATCTAAACAATGAGCAGTTCTTC. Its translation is CASSSRGRSYLNNEQFF. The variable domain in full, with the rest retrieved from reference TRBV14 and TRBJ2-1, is EAGVTQFPSHSVIEKGQTVTLRCDPISGHDNLYWYRRVMGKEIKFLLHFVKESKQDESGMPNNRFLAERTGGTYSTLKVQPAELEDSGVYFCASSSRGRSYLNNEQFFGPGTRLTVL.

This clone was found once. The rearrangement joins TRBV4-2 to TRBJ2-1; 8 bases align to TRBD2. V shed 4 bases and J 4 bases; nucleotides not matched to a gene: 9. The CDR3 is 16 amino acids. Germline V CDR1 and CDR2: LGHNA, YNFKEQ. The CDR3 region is CASSPSQRELYNEQFF. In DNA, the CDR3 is TGTGCCAGCAGCCCCTCTCAGCGGGAGCTATACAATGAGCAGTTCTTC.

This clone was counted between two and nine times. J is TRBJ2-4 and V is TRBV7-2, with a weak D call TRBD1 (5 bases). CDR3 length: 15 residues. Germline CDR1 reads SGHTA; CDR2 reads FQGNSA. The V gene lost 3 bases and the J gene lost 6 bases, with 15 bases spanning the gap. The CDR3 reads CASSLGRETLNIQYF. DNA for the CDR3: TGTGCCAGCAGCTTGGGCAGGGAAACCCTAAACATTCAGTACTTC.

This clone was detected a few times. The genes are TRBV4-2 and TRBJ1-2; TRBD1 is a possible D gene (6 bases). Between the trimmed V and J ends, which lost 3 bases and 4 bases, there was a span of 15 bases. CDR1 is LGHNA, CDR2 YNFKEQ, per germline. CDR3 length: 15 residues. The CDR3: CASSQGDGGRYGYTF. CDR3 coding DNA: TGTGCCAGCAGCCAGGGGGACGGGGGCCGCTATGGCTACACCTTC.

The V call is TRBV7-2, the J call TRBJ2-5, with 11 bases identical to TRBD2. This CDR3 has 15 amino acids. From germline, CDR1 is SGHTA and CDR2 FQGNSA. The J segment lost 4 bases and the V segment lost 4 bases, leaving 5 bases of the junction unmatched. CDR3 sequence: CASSWVAGGGETQYF. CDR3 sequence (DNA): TGTGCCAGCAGCTGGGTAGCGGGAGGGGGAGAGACCCAGTACTTC.